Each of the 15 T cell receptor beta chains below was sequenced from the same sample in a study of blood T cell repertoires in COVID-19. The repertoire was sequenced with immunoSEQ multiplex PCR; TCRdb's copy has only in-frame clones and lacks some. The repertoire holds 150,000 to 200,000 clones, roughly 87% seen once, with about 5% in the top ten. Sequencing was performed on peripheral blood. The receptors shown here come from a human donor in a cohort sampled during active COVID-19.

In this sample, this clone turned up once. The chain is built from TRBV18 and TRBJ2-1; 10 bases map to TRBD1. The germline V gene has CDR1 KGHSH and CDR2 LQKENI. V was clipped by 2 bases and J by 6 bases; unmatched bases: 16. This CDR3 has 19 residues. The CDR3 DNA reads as TGTGCCAGCTCACCAAACATCATTCCGGGACAGGGGAGAGGCAATGAGCAGTTCTTC. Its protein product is CASSPNIIPGQGRGNEQFF.

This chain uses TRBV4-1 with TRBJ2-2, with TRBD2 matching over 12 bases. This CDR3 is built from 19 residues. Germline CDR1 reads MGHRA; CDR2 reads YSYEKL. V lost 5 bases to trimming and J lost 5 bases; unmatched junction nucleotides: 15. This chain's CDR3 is CASSTPPLAGGPLTGELFF. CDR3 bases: TGCGCCAGCAGCACCCCCCCCCTAGCGGGGGGGCCACTTACCGGGGAGCTGTTTTTT.

The CDR3 DNA follows: TGTGCCAGCAGTGAAAATCCTAGCCCTAATGAAAAACTGTTTTTT. This encodes CASSENPSPNEKLFF. The chain combines TRBV2 with TRBJ1-4; the D is unclear. In germline, CDR1 is SNHLY, CDR2 FYNNEI. Trimming pared 2 bases from V and 3 bases from J, leaving 10 bases between. The CDR3 runs 15 residues. Supplemented by reference TRBV2 and TRBJ1-4, the full variable domain reads EPEVTQTPSHQVTQMGQEVILRCVPISNHLYFYWYRQILGQKVEFLVSFYNNEISEKSEIFDDQFSVERPDGSNFTLKIRSTKLEDSAMYFCASSENPSPNEKLFFGSGTQLSVL.

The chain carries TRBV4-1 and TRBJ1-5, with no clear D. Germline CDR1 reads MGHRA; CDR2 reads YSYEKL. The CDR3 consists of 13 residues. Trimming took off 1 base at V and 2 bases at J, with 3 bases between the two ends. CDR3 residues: CASSQVGNQPQHF. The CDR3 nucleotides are TGCGCCAGCAGCCAAGTCGGCAATCAGCCCCAGCATTTT.

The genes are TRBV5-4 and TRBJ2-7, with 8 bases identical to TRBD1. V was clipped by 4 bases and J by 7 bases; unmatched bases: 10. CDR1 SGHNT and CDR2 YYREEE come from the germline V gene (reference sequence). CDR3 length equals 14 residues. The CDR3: CASSEPQGAEEQYF. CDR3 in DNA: TGTGCCAGCAGCGAGCCTCAGGGGGCGGAGGAGCAGTACTTC.

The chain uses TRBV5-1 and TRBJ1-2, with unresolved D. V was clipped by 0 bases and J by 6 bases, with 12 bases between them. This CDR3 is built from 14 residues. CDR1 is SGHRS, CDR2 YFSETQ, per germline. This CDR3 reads CASSLASGVDGYTF. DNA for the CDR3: TGCGCCAGCAGCTTGGCCTCAGGTGTGGATGGCTACACCTTC.

The CDR3, as DNA: TGTGCCAGCAGTTCGCGACTCCGGGACAGGGATAAGCGACAGTACTTC. This encodes CASSSRLRDRDKRQYF. The rearrangement joins TRBV27 to TRBJ2-7; 9 nucleotides match TRBD1. In germline, CDR1 is MNHEY, CDR2 SMNVEV (reference sequence). The CDR3 loop spans 16 amino acids. With V trimmed by 4 bases and J by 10 bases, 17 bases remained unmatched.

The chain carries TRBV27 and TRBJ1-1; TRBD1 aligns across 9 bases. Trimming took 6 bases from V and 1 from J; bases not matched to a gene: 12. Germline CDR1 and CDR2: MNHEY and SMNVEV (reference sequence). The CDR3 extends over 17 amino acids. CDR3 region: CASSPIRDRVGNTEAFF. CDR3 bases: TGTGCCAGCAGCCCAATCCGGGACAGGGTCGGGAACACTGAAGCTTTCTTT.

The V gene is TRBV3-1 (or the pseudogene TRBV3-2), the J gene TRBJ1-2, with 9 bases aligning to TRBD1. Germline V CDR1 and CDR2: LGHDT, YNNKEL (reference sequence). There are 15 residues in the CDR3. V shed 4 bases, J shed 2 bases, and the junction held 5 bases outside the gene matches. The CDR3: CASSPTGTGNYGYTF. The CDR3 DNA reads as TGTGCCAGCAGCCCGACCGGGACAGGGAACTATGGCTACACCTTC.

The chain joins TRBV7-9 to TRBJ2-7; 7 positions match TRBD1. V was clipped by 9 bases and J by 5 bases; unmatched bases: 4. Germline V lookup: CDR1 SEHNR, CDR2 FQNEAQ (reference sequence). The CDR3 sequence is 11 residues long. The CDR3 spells CASRQGDEQYF. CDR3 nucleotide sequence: TGTGCCAGTCGGCAGGGGGACGAGCAGTACTTC.

This CDR3 reads CASTGTSGPTDTQYF. The CDR3 DNA sequence: TGTGCCAGTACGGGGACTAGCGGGCCTACAGATACGCAGTATTTT. The V gene is TRBV19, the J gene TRBJ2-3, with 12 bases fitting TRBD2. The CDR3 has 15 amino acids. Looked up from germline, CDR1 is LNHDA and CDR2 is SQIVND (reference sequence). V dropped 7 bases and J dropped 3; count of bases not matched to a gene: 5.

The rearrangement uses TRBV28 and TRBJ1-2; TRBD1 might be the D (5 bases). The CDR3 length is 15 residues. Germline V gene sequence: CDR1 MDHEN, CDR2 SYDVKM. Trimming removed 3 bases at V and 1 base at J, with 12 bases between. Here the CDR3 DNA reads TGTGCCAGCAGTTTTCAGGGATCATTTAACTATGGCTACACCTTC. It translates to CASSFQGSFNYGYTF.

CDR3 in DNA: TGTGCCAGCCAGAGCGGGACCGGTAACTATGGCTACACCTTC. Translating gives CASQSGTGNYGYTF. The chain links TRBV6-5 to TRBJ1-2; tentatively, D is TRBD1 (5 bases). The CDR3 covers 14 residues. The germline CDR1 and CDR2 sequences are MNHEY and SVGAGI. The V end was cut by 8 bases, the J end by 1 base, with 14 bases between.

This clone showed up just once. CDR3 nucleotide sequence: TGTGCCAGCAGCTTACCAATCGGGACAGGGGCTTACGAGCAGTACTTC. This gives the protein CASSLPIGTGAYEQYF. V usage is TRBV7-9 and J usage is TRBJ2-7; 10 nucleotides match TRBD1. This CDR3 is 16 amino acids long. V was pared by 2 bases and J by 4 bases, with 8 bases of the junction left unmatched. Germline V gene data show CDR1 as SEHNR and CDR2 as FQNEAQ (reference sequence).

This CDR3 is CASSPRQGMGGDTQYF. The CDR3 nucleotides are TGTGCCAGCAGCCCCCGACAGGGGATGGGGGGAGATACGCAGTATTTT. The J gene is TRBJ2-3, the V gene TRBV9; 8 bases map to TRBD1. CDR3 length equals 16 residues. Per the germline V gene, CDR1 is SGDLS and CDR2 is YYNGEE. The V and J ends lost 4 bases and 5 bases, in that order; junction bases with no gene match: 12.